This TCR beta chain was recorded in a study of cytomegalovirus exposure and HLA in healthy donors. Whole-study findings and limits: In vitro data verified three CMV-associated chains as specific for CMV antigens.

In the case of this clone: Its matching antigen is unknown.

The PCR had 60 Vbeta and 13 Jbeta primers. Generated by immunoSEQ multiplex PCR, the TCRdb table keeps only in-frame clones and is missing some. The sample totals more than 100,000 clones. This CDR3 is built from 13 residues. The germline V gene encodes CDR1 SGHRS and CDR2 YFSETQ. The J gene is TRBJ2-5, the V gene TRBV5-1, with a weak D call TRBD1 (5 bases). The assigned J gene may be wrong: the sequence end matches TRBJ2-7 better. Sequencing used PBMCs. This sequence was found in a woman aged 40 to 50 in good health and CMV-seronegative. CDR3: CASMDTAAYEQYF. CDR3 bases: TGCGCCAGCATGGACACGGCAGCGTACGAGCAGTACTTC.